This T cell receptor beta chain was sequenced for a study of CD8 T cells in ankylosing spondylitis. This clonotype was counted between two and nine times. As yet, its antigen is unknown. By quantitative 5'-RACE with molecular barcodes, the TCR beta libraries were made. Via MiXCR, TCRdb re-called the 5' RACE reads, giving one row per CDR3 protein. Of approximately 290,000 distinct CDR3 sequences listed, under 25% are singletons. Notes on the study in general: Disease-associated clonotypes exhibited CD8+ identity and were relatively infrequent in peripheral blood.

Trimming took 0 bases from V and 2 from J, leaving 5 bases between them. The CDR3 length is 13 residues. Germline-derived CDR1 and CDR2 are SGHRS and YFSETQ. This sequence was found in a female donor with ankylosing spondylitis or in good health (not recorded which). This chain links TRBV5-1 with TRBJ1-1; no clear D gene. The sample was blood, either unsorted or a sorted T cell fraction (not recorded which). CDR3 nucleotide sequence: TGCGCCAGCAGCTTGGACACTAACACTGAAGCTTTCTTT. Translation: CASSLDTNTEAFF. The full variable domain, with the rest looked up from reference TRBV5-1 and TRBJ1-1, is KAGVTQTPRYLIKTRGQQVTLSCSPISGHRSVSWYQQTPGQGLQFLFEYFSETQRNKGNFPGRFSGRQFSNSRSEMNVSTLELGDSALYLCASSLDTNTEAFFGQGTRLTVV.